Shown below are 5 T cell receptor beta chains from a single sample sequenced in a study of T cell responses to AZD1222 COVID-19 vaccine. TCRdb's table, derived via immunoSEQ multiplex PCR, lists solely in-frame clones and lacks some. The repertoire holds some 140,000 clones, with roughly 89% as singletons. The sample in question was peripheral blood, obtained on day 0 of AZD1222 vaccination. The receptors come from an adult in good health.

V is TRBV9 and J is TRBJ2-2; D unresolved. V lost 3 bases and J lost 1, with 7 bases in between. CDR3 length: 14 residues. The germline gives CDR1 SGDLS, CDR2 YYNGEE. CDR3 protein: CASSGGWNTGELFF. The CDR3 DNA follows: TGTGCCAGCAGCGGAGGTTGGAACACCGGGGAGCTGTTTTTT.

The chain has TRBV14 and TRBJ2-7, with D perhaps matching TRBD2 (7 bases). CDR1 is SGHDN, CDR2 FVKESK, per germline. V was cut by 4 bases and J by 4 bases, with 23 bases left in between. The CDR3 sequence is 17 residues long. DNA of the CDR3: TGTGCCAGCAGCCGCAATCTAGACCCGGAGGGGGGGTACGAGCAGTACTTC. Translating gives CASSRNLDPEGGYEQYF.

V usage is TRBV27 and J usage is TRBJ1-1; 8 bases map to TRBD1. The CDR3 consists of 15 residues. V dropped 4 bases and J dropped 2; count of bases not matched to a gene: 6. Germline V gene sequence: CDR1 MNHEY, CDR2 SMNVEV (reference sequence). DNA for the CDR3: TGTGCCAGCAGTTCCACGGACAGGGTAAACACTGAAGCTTTCTTT. Translated, it gives CASSSTDRVNTEAFF.

The chain combines TRBV7-2 with TRBJ2-6; D possibly corresponds to TRBD2 (5 bases). Between the trimmed V and J ends, which lost 3 bases and 1 base, there was a span of 7 bases. The CDR3 consists of 15 residues. Per the germline V gene, CDR1 is SGHTA and CDR2 is FQGNSA. Here the CDR3 reads CASSLRVSGANVLTF. CDR3 nucleotides: TGTGCCAGCAGCTTGAGGGTTTCTGGGGCCAACGTCCTGACTTTC.

CDR3 protein: CASSLGLAGATDTQYF. The CDR3 coding sequence is TGTGCCAGCAGCTTAGGACTAGCGGGAGCCACAGATACGCAGTATTTT. This sequence joins TRBV5-8 and TRBJ2-3, with 13 bases aligning to TRBD2. V trimming: 2 bases; J trimming: 2 bases; junction bases outside the gene matches: 2. This CDR3 comprises 16 residues. Germline V gene lookup returns CDR1 SGHTS and CDR2 YDEGEE.